The next 15 T cell receptor beta chains were all read from a single sample in a study of cytomegalovirus exposure and HLA in healthy donors. PCR primers comprised 60 Vbeta and 13 Jbeta primers. TCRdb keeps only in-frame clones here, not all; method: immunoSEQ multiplex PCR. The table records over 100,000 clones, more than 75% of them present only once. The sample taken for sequencing was PBMCs. The receptors here all came from a woman aged 18-29 years in good health and CMV-seropositive.

The chain has TRBV19 and TRBJ1-1, with D unresolved. Germline CDR1 and CDR2: LNHDA and SQIVND (reference sequence). Between the trimmed V and J ends, which lost 7 bases and 2 bases, there was a span of 14 bases. This CDR3 has 14 residues. CDR3 in amino acids: CASIPADSNTEAFF. CDR3 nucleotides: TGTGCCAGTATTCCGGCAGACTCCAACACTGAAGCTTTCTTT.

V and J are TRBV5-1 and TRBJ2-1; 10 bases fit TRBD2. The CDR3 totals 18 residues. CDR1 and CDR2 from the germline V gene are SGHRS and YFSETQ. The trim removed 4 bases at V and 7 bases at J, leaving 17 bases unmatched. CDR3: CASSTRAVGAGGGNEQFF. In DNA, the CDR3 is TGCGCCAGCAGCACCCGAGCGGTAGGAGCGGGAGGGGGTAATGAGCAGTTCTTC.

V and J are TRBV9 and TRBJ2-1; tentatively, D is TRBD2 (6 bases). This CDR3 is 15 amino acids long. V gave up 6 bases and J gave up 8 bases, with 21 bases separating them. Germline-derived CDR1 and CDR2 are SGDLS and YYNGEE. CDR3 bases: TGTGCCAGCAACTCGGACTCCCCGGGGGTCGATGAGCAGTTCTTC. Translation: CASNSDSPGVDEQFF.

The J gene is TRBJ1-2, the V gene TRBV2, with D perhaps matching TRBD1 (6 bases). CDR3 length: 14 amino acids. V lost 6 bases to trimming and J lost 0 bases, with 11 bases between them. The germline V gene has CDR1 SNHLY and CDR2 FYNNEI. The CDR3 DNA follows: TGTGCCAGCAGAATAGGGGGGGCTAACTATGGCTACACCTTC. Translating it yields CASRIGGANYGYTF. Looking up the rest from reference TRBV2 and TRBJ1-2 gives the full variable domain: EPEVTQTPSHQVTQMGQEVILRCVPISNHLYFYWYRQILGQKVEFLVSFYNNEISEKSEIFDDQFSVERPDGSNFTLKIRSTKLEDSAMYFCASRIGGANYGYTFGSGTRLTVV.

The chain is built from TRBV7-9 and TRBJ2-4; D possibly corresponds to TRBD1 (5 bases). Per the germline V gene, CDR1 is SEHNR and CDR2 is FQNEAQ (reference sequence). The CDR3 runs to 14 residues. V shed 1 base and J shed 7 bases, with 11 bases lying between them. The CDR3 loop is CASSLGGRANIQYF. The CDR3 coding sequence is TGTGCCAGCAGCTTAGGGGGCAGGGCCAACATTCAGTACTTC.

The chain couples TRBV5-1 to TRBJ2-3; D gene ambiguous. CDR3 length: 14 amino acids. The V gene lost 4 bases and the J gene lost 4 bases, with 13 bases spanning the gap. Germline CDR1 SGHRS, CDR2 YFSETQ. The CDR3 DNA reads as TGCGCCAGCAGCACGAGAGAAGTCGCAGATACGCAGTATTTT. Amino acids: CASSTREVADTQYF.

The chain uses TRBV5-6 and TRBJ2-7, with 10 positions matching TRBD1. With 0 bases clipped from V and 3 bases from J, the junction kept 3 bases outside the gene matches. In germline, CDR1 is SGHDT, CDR2 YYEEEE. The CDR3 totals 15 residues. The CDR3 nucleotides are TGTGCCAGCAGCTTGGGTGGGACAGGGGTCTACGAGCAGTACTTC. Translating gives CASSLGGTGVYEQYF.

The rearrangement links TRBV10-3 to TRBJ1-5; 7 bases map to TRBD1. With 6 bases clipped from V and 5 bases from J, the junction kept 7 bases outside the gene matches. The length of the CDR3 is 14 residues. Germline assignment: CDR1 ENHRY and CDR2 SYGVKD. The CDR3 protein is CAIRSSGGDQPQHF. Written as DNA, the CDR3 is TGTGCCATCAGATCTTCAGGGGGTGATCAGCCCCAGCATTTT.

Of note for this clone: An end of the junction differs from the germline gene, which may be a read error. The same CDR3 can be traced to other DNA sequences in this sample. This rearrangement joins TRBV6-5 to TRBJ1-5, with D hard to call. Germline CDR1 is MNHEY and CDR2 is SVGAGI. There are 12 residues in the CDR3. CDR3 residues: CASKSQNQPQHF. The CDR3 nucleotides read TGTGCTAGCAAGTCACAGAATCAGCCCCAGCATTTT.

The V call is TRBV7-9, the J call TRBJ2-3; weak D call: TRBD1 (7 bases). The CDR3 sequence is 14 residues long. The V gene's germline CDR1 is SEHNR and CDR2 FQNEAQ (reference sequence). The V and J ends lost 3 bases and 4 bases respectively, with 11 bases between them. The CDR3 nucleotides are TGTGCCAGCAGCTTGGGCAGGGGGGCAGATACGCAGTATTTT. Amino acid sequence: CASSLGRGADTQYF.

This clone was found a few times. J is TRBJ2-3 and V is TRBV6-4, with D possibly being TRBD2 (6 bases). Germline assignment: CDR1 MRHNA and CDR2 SNTAGT. The CDR3 consists of 14 residues. Trimming removed 4 bases from V and 4 bases from J, with 12 bases in between. The CDR3 loop is CASSVGGMADTQYF. The CDR3 region has the DNA TGTGCCAGCAGTGTGGGGGGAATGGCAGATACGCAGTATTTT.

The CDR3 reads CAWNGGGLSSYEQYF. Written as DNA, the CDR3 is TGTGCCTGGAATGGGGGCGGGCTGAGCTCCTACGAGCAGTACTTC. This rearrangement joins TRBV30 to TRBJ2-7; D perhaps matches TRBD1 (6 bases). V was pared by 4 bases and J by 0 bases, with 16 bases between. The CDR3 has 15 residues. Germline loops: CDR1 GTSNPN, CDR2 SVGIG (reference sequence).

The genes are TRBV11-3 and TRBJ2-3; 8 bases match TRBD1. Per the germline V gene, CDR1 is SGHNT and CDR2 is YENEEA. Trimming took 1 base from V and 3 from J; bases not matched to a gene: 0. The CDR3 has 14 residues. The CDR3 DNA is TGTGCCAGCAGCTTAGGGACAGGGACAGATACGCAGTATTTT. The encoded protein is CASSLGTGTDTQYF.

The rearrangement uses TRBV10-1 and TRBJ2-2; 8 nucleotides match TRBD1. Trimming at V came to 4 bases and at J to 5 bases, leaving 12 bases not matched to a gene. This CDR3 contains 17 residues. Germline assignment: CDR1 WNHNN and CDR2 SYGVQD (reference sequence). In nucleotides, the CDR3 is TGCGCCAGCAGTGCGAAACCGGGACAGGAGATTACCGGGGAGCTGTTTTTT. Amino acids: CASSAKPGQEITGELFF.

The rearrangement uses TRBV14 and TRBJ2-2; possibly TRBD2 for D (6 bases). The V end was cut by 5 bases, the J end by 5 bases, with 12 bases between. The CDR3 has 14 residues. The V gene's germline CDR1 is SGHDN and CDR2 FVKESK. CDR3 nucleotides: TGTGCCAGCAGCTGGGGACTCCATACCGGGGAGCTGTTTTTT. Translating gives CASSWGLHTGELFF.